This TCR beta chain was captured in a study of blood T cell repertoires in COVID-19. In the study overall: PBMCs, B-cell-depleted T cells, or T cells provided the cDNA or gDNA that made up the material.

The CDR3 sequence is 17 residues long. CDR1 and CDR2 (germline): SGHAT, FQNNGV. The ends lost 5 bases at V and 7 bases at J; junction bases unmatched: 12. Repertoires were generated with immunoSEQ multiplex PCR, while TCRdb's copy carries only in-frame clones and drops some. The sample has hundreds of thousands of clones, around 79% seen once. Sequencing was carried out using peripheral blood. The chain employs TRBV11-2 and TRBJ2-4; TRBD2 matches 12 bases. The sequence derives from an elderly woman with acute or convalescent COVID-19. DNA of the CDR3: TGTGCCAGCAGCATCAGACTAGCGGGGGCCCTCGGGAACATTCAGTACTTC. Translating gives CASSIRLAGALGNIQYF.